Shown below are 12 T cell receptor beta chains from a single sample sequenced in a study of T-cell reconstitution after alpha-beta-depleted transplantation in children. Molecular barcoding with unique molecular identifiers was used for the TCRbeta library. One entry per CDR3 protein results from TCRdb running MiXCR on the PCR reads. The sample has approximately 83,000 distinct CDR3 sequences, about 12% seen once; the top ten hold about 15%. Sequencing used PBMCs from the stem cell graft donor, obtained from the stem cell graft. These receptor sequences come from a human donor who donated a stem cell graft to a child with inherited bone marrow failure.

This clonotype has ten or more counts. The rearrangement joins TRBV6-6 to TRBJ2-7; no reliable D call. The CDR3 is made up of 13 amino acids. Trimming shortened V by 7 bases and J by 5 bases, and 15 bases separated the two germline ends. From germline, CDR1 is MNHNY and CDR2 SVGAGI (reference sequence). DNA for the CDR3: TGTGCCAGCACCGCCGCCTTACCTCACGAGCAGTACTTC. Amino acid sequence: CASTAALPHEQYF.

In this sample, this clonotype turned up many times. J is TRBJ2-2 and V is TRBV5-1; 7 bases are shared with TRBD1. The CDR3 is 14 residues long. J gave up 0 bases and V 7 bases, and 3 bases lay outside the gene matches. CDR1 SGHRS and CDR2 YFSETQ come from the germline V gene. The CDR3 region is CASRTGANTGELFF. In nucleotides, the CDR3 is TGCGCCAGCCGGACAGGCGCGAACACCGGGGAGCTGTTTTTT.

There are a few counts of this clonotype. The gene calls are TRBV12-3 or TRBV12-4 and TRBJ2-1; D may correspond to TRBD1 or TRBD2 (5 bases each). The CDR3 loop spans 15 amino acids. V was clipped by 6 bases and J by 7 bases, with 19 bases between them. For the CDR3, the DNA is TGTGCCAGCAGCCGGGGCCGAGAGGTCCAGAATGAGCAGTTCTTC. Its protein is CASSRGREVQNEQFF.

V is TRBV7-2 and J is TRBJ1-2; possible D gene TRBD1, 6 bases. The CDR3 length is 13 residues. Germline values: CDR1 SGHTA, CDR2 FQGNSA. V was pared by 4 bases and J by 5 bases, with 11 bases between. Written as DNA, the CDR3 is TGTGCCAGCAGCTCCACAGGGTTATATGGCTACACCTTC. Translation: CASSSTGLYGYTF.

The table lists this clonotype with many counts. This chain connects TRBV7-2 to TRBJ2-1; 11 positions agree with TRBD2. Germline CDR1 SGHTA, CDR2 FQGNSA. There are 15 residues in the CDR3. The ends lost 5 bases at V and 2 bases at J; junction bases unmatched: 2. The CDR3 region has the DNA TGTGCCAGCAGCCGTAGCGGGGGGGCCTACAATGAGCAGTTCTTC. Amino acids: CASSRSGGAYNEQFF.

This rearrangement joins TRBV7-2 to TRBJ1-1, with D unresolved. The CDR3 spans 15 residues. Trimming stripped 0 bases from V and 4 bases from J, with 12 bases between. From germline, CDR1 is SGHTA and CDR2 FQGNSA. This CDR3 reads CASSLAQRASTEAFF. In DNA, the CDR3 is TGTGCCAGCAGCTTAGCTCAGAGGGCGAGCACTGAAGCTTTCTTT.

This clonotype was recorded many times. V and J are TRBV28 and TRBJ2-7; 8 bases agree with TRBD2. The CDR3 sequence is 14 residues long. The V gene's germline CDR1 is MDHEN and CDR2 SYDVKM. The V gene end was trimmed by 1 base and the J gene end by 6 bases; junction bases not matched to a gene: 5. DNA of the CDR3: TGTGCCAGCAGTTTATCCGGGAGGGGTCTCGAGCAGTACTTC. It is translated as CASSLSGRGLEQYF.

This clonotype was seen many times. For the CDR3, the DNA is TGCAGCGTTGAAACAGGGGCCGGACCTTTTCCTGAGCAGTTCTTC. This sequence encodes CSVETGAGPFPEQFF. The chain joins TRBV29-1 to TRBJ2-1; TRBD1 matches 7 bases. Trimming cost V 2 bases and J 9 bases; bases outside gene matches: 13. Germline lookup yields CDR1 SQVTM and CDR2 ANQGSEA. This CDR3 is 15 amino acids long.

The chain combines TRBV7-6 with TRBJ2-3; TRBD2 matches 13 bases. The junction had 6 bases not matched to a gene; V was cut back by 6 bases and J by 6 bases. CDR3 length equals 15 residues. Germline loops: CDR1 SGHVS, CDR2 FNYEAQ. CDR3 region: CASSSGLAGVDTQYF. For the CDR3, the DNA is TGTGCCAGCAGTTCCGGACTAGCGGGAGTGGATACGCAGTATTTT.

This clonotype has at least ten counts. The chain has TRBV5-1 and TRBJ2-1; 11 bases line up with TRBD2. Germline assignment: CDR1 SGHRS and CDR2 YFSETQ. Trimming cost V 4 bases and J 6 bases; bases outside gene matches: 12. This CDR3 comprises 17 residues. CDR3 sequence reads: CASSPLSGTSGINEQFF. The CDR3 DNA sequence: TGCGCCAGCAGCCCCTTATCCGGGACTAGCGGAATCAATGAGCAGTTCTTC.

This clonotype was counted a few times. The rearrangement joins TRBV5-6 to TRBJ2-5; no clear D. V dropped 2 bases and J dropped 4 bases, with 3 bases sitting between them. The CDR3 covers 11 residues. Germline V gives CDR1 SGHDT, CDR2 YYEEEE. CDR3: CASSFAETQYF. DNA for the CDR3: TGTGCCAGCAGCTTTGCAGAGACCCAGTACTTC. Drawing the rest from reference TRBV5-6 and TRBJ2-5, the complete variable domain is DAGVTQSPTHLIKTRGQQVTLRCSPKSGHDTVSWYQQALGQGPQFIFQYYEEEERQRGNFPDRFSGHQFPNYSSELNVNALLLGDSALYLCASSFAETQYFGPGTRLLVL.

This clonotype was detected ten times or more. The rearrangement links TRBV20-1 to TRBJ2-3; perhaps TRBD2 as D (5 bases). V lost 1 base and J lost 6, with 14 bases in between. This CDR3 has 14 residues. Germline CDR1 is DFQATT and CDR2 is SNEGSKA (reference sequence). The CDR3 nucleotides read TGCAGTGCTAGAGGGCGGGTCTTCTCGGATACGCAGTATTTT. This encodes CSARGRVFSDTQYF.